These T cell receptor beta chains were read from a single sample in a study of cytomegalovirus exposure and HLA in healthy donors. This table comes from immunoSEQ multiplex PCR, and its TCRdb copy is limited to in-frame clones, with some not included. The table records some 130,000 clones, about 80% of them present only once. The sequenced material came from PBMCs. The receptors were sampled from a man aged 30-40 years in good health and CMV-seropositive. The CDR3 runs from the conserved cysteine through the conserved F or W. The D gene is left open where the match is weak. The size field is filled for only some rows; it gives once, few, many or a size class.

TRBV9,-,TRBJ2-3,-,CASSVSGEDTQYF,TGTGCCAGCAGCGTATCAGGGGAGGATACGCAGTATTTT
TRBV5-1,-,TRBJ2-1,TRBD1,CASSYAPGTAYNEQFF,TGCGCCAGCAGCTACGCACCCGGGACAGCTTACAATGAGCAGTTCTTC
TRBV19,-,TRBJ2-2,TRBD1,CASTDRGWGTGELFF,TGTGCCAGTACCGACAGGGGTTGGGGGACCGGGGAGCTGTTTTTT
TRBV6-9,-,TRBJ1-1,-,CASSLESTEAFF,TGTGCCAGCAGTTTGGAGTCGACTGAAGCTTTCTTT
TRBV27,-,TRBJ2-1,-,CASSLLGSVSSYNEQFF,TGTGCCAGCAGCCTCCTGGGCTCGGTGAGCTCCTACAATGAGCAGTTCTTC
TRBV5-1,-,TRBJ2-7,-,CASSLTGSYEQYF,TGCGCCAGCAGCTTAACCGGGAGCTACGAGCAGTACTTC
TRBV9,-,TRBJ2-1,-,CASNRDGGEYNEQFF,TGTGCCAGCAACCGGGACGGAGGGGAATACAATGAGCAGTTCTTC
TRBV4-1,-,TRBJ2-2,-,CASSQVTGDVTGELFF,TGCGCCAGCAGCCAAGTAACGGGAGATGTCACCGGGGAGCTGTTTTTT
TRBV7-2,-,TRBJ2-1,-,CASTDVGGWEQFF,TGTGCCAGCACCGATGTGGGGGGTTGGGAGCAGTTCTTC
TRBV5-1,-,TRBJ2-1,TRBD2,CASSLGTGTSNKRIF,TGCGCCAGCAGCTTGGGTACCGGGACTAGCAATAAAAGGATCTTC
TRBV9,-,TRBJ1-3,TRBD1,CASSPQGAYTIYF,TGTGCCAGCAGCCCTCAGGGGGCATACACCATATATTTT
TRBV7-2,many,TRBJ2-5,TRBD2,CASSYSPGLVETQYF,TGTGCCAGCAGCTACTCCCCGGGACTAGTCGAGACCCAGTACTTC
TRBV9,-,TRBJ1-2,TRBD1,CASSGPDRANYGYTF,TGTGCCAGCAGCGGCCCGGACAGGGCAAACTATGGCTACACCTTC
TRBV7-2,-,TRBJ2-3,TRBD2,CASSLAIAGNTDTQYF,TGTGCCAGCAGCTTAGCCATAGCGGGGAACACAGATACGCAGTATTTT